Presented here are 5 T cell receptor beta chains from one specimen sequenced in a study of cytomegalovirus exposure and HLA in healthy donors. Researchers ran the PCR with 60 Vbeta and 13 Jbeta primers. Only in-frame clones appear in the TCRdb table, and some are missing; sequencing was by immunoSEQ multiplex PCR. The table lists 160,000 or so clones, roughly 80% of them singletons. The sample was PBMCs. The receptors shown here come from a woman in her twenties or thirties in good health and CMV-seropositive.

This chain joins TRBV14 and TRBJ2-2, with D maybe TRBD2 (5 bases). Germline lookup yields CDR1 SGHDN and CDR2 FVKESK. V was pared by 4 bases and J by 4 bases, with 13 bases between. This CDR3 is built from 15 residues. As DNA, the CDR3 is TGTGCCAGCAGCCCCCTAGTAGCGAGCACCGGGGAGCTGTTTTTT. The encoded protein is CASSPLVASTGELFF.

The J gene is TRBJ2-7, the V gene TRBV11-2; the D is unclear. Deletions cut 2 bases from V and 4 bases from J, with 12 bases between. The germline gives CDR1 SGHAT, CDR2 FQNNGV. This CDR3 has 14 residues. CDR3 protein: CASSLFSLSYEQYF. The CDR3 region has the DNA TGTGCCAGCAGCTTATTCTCCCTCTCTTACGAGCAGTACTTC.

To note about this clone: Other DNA variants within this sample encode the same CDR3. The chain uses TRBV6-1 and TRBJ1-1; D is unresolved. The CDR3 spans 13 residues. Between the trimmed V and J ends, which lost 2 bases and 1 base, there was a span of 5 bases. Per the germline V gene, CDR1 is MNHNS and CDR2 is SASEGT. The CDR3 DNA reads as TGTGCCAGCAGTGAAACGGGGAACACTGAAGCTTTCTTT. Amino acid sequence: CASSETGNTEAFF.

This chain links TRBV27 with TRBJ2-7, with D possibly being TRBD1 (5 bases). Germline assignment: CDR1 MNHEY and CDR2 SMNVEV (reference sequence). Trimming pared 2 bases from V and 0 bases from J, leaving 14 bases between. This CDR3 comprises 16 residues. The CDR3 loop is CASSLIGRVSSYEQYF. CDR3 coding DNA: TGTGCCAGCAGTTTAATCGGCAGGGTCAGCTCCTACGAGCAGTACTTC.

V gene TRBV5-5 combines with J gene TRBJ1-2; no reliable D call. CDR1 is SGHKS and CDR2 is YYEKEE in the germline V gene (reference sequence). V dropped 4 bases and J dropped 4 bases, with 11 bases sitting between them. The CDR3 is 13 residues long. The CDR3 DNA reads TGTGCCAGCAGCCCGCAAGGGAGCTATGGCTACACCTTC. Translation: CASSPQGSYGYTF. The variable domain in full, completed from reference TRBV5-5 and TRBJ1-2, reads DAGVTQSPTHLIKTRGQQVTLRCSPISGHKSVSWYQQVLGQGPQFIFQYYEKEERGRGNFPDRFSARQFPNYSSELNVNALLLGDSALYLCASSPQGSYGYTFGSGTRLTVV.